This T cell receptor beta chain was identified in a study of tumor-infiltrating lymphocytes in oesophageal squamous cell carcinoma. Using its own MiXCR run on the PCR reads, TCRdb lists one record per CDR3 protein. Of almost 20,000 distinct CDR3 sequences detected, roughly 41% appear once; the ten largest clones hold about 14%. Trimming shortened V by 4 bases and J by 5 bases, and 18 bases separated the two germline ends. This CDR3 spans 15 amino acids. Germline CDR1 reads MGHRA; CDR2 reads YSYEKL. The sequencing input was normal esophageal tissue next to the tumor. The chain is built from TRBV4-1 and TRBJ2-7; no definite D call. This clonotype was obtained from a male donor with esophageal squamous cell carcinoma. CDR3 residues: CASSRGPRIDDEQYF. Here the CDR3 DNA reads TGCGCCAGCAGCCGTGGACCTAGGATTGACGACGAGCAGTACTTC.